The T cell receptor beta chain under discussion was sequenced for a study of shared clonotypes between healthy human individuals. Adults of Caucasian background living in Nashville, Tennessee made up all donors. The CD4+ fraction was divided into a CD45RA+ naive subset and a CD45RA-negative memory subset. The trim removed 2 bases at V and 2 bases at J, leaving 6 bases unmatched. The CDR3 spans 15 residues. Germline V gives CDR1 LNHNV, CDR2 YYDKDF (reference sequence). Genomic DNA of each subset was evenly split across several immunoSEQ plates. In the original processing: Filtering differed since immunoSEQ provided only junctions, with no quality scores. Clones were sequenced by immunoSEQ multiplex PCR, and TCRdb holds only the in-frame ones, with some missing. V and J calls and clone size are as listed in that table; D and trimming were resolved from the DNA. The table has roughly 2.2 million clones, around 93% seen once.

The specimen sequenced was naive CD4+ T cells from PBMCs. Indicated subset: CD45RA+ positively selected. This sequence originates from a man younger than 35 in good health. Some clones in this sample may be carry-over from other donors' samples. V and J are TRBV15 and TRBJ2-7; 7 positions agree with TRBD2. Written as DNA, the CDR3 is TGTGCCACCAGCAGACGGACGAGCGGGACCTACGAGCAGTACTTC. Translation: CATSRRTSGTYEQYF.